Here is one T cell receptor (beta chain) with its context. This record belongs to a study of shared clonotypes between healthy human individuals. The CDR3 contains 15 residues. V was clipped by 1 base and J by 2 bases; unmatched bases: 3. Germline assignment: CDR1 SGHAT and CDR2 FQNNGV. Data came from immunoSEQ multiplex PCR; TCRdb stores just in-frame clones and leaves some out. The table shows roughly 1,800,000 clones, with around 96% occurring only once. Positive CCR7 selection of CD45RO-negative cells yielded the naive CD8 cells, and terminally differentiated effector memory CD45RA+ cells were excluded. Free of recent acute infections or vaccinations, the donors were healthy HIV-negative adults.

The chain couples TRBV11-2 to TRBJ2-3, with 7 bases aligning to TRBD1. The TCR originated in a man between 18 and 29 years old in good health. Source material: naive CD8+ T cells sorted from blood. CDR3 sequence (DNA): TGTGCCAGCAGCTTAGGAGGGACAGTCACAGATACGCAGTATTTT. Residues: CASSLGGTVTDTQYF. The complete variable domain, with remaining parts taken from reference TRBV11-2 and TRBJ2-3, reads EAGVAQSPRYKIIEKRQSVAFWCNPISGHATLYWYQQILGQGPKLLIQFQNNGVVDDSQLPKDRFSAERLKGVDSTLKIQPAKLEDSAVYLCASSLGGTVTDTQYFGPGTRLTVL.